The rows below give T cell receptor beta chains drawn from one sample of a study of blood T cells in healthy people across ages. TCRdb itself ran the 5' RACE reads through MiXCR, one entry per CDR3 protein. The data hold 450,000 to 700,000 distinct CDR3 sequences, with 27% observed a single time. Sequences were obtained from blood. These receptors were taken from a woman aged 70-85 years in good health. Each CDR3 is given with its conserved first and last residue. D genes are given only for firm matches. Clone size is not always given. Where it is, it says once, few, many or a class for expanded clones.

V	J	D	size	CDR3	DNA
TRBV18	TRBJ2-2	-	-	CASSPGGGTGELFF	TGTGCCAGCTCACCAGGGGGTGGAACCGGGGAGCTGTTTTTT
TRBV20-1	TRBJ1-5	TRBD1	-	CSALRTGGSWGVNQPQHF	TGCAGTGCTTTACGGACAGGGGGCTCCTGGGGGGTCAATCAGCCCCAGCATTTT
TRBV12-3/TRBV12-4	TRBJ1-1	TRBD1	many	CASSLGGTAAFF	TGTGCCAGCAGCCTAGGGGGCACCGCAGCTTTCTTT
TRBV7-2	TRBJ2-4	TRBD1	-	CASSFTGGGQLWAKNIQYF	TGTGCCAGCAGCTTCACAGGGGGCGGTCAATTATGGGCCAAAAACATTCAGTACTTC
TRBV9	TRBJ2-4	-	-	CASSARPGLNKNIQYF	TGTGCCAGCAGCGCCCGTCCCGGGCTAAACAAAAACATTCAGTACTTC
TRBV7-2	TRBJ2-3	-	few	CASSLDTVGTDTQYF	TGTGCCAGCAGCTTAGATACGGTTGGCACAGATACGCAGTATTTT
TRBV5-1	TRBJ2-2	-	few	CASSFKQGPNTGELFF	TGCGCCAGCAGCTTTAAGCAGGGCCCGAACACCGGGGAGCTGTTTTTT
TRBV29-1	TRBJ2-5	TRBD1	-	CSVAWTGSETQYF	TGCAGCGTTGCTTGGACAGGGAGCGAGACCCAGTACTTC
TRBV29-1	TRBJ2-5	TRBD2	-	CSGSPGGVRETQHF	TGCAGCGGAAGCCCGGGAGGGGTTCGCGAGACCCAGCACTTC
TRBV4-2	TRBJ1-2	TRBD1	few	CASSQDRQGDGYTF	TGTGCCAGCAGCCAAGATAGGCAGGGGGACGGCTACACCTTC
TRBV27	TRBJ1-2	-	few	CASSLSDGYGYTF	TGTGCCAGCAGTTTATCTGACGGGTATGGCTACACCTTC
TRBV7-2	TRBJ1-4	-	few	CASRGGRVANEKLFF	TGTGCCAGCAGGGGGGGCAGGGTTGCTAATGAAAAACTGTTTTTT
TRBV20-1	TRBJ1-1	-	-	CSAKSGNTEAFF	TGCAGTGCTAAATCCGGGAACACTGAAGCTTTCTTT
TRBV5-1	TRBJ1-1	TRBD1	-	CASSASQGAGTEAFF	TGCGCCAGCAGCGCGTCCCAGGGGGCGGGAACTGAAGCTTTCTTT
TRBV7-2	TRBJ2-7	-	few	CASSLWLVLGGEQYF	TGTGCCAGCAGCTTATGGTTGGTTTTGGGGGGCGAGCAGTACTTC
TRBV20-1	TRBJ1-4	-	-	CSAPRTGPNEKLFF	TGCAGTGCACCCCGAACAGGGCCTAATGAAAAACTGTTTTTT
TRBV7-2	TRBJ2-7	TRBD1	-	CASSLRRGHVNEQYF	TGTGCCAGCAGCTTACGCAGGGGGCATGTTAATGAGCAGTACTTC
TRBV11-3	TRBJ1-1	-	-	CASSPHQHTEAFF	TGTGCCAGCAGCCCCCACCAGCACACTGAAGCTTTCTTT
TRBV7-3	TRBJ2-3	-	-	CASSLLTDPTDTQYF	TGTGCCAGCAGCTTATTGACGGACCCCACAGATACGCAGTATTTT
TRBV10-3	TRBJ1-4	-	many	CAISESSGRTNEKLFF	TGTGCCATCAGTGAGTCTTCAGGGAGGACTAATGAAAAACTGTTTTTT
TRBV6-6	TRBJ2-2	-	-	CASRKGVYGTGELFF	TGTGCCAGCAGAAAAGGTGTTTATGGCACCGGGGAGCTGTTTTTT
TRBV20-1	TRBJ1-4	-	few	CNARRPSGTINEKLFF	TGCAATGCCAGACGACCCTCCGGAACAATTAATGAAAAACTGTTTTTT
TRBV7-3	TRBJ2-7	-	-	CASSLTAGQIYEQYF	TGTGCCAGCAGCTTAACCGCGGGACAGATATACGAGCAGTACTTC
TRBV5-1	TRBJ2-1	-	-	CASSLGGRAIYNEQFF	TGCGCCAGCAGCTTGGGGGGCAGGGCGATCTACAATGAGCAGTTCTTC
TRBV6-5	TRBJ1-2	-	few	CASSPQASYGYTF	TGTGCCAGCAGCCCCCAAGCCAGCTATGGCTACACCTTC
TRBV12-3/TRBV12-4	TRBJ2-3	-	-	CASRLTADTQYF	TGTGCCAGCAGATTGACAGCAGATACGCAGTATTTT
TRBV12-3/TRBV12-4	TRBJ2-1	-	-	CASTLGYSEQFF	TGTGCCAGCACTTTGGGATACAGTGAGCAGTTCTTC
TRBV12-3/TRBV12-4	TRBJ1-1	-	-	CASSLLSGEAFF	TGTGCCAGCAGTTTATTGTCGGGAGAAGCTTTCTTT
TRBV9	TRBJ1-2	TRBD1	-	CASSARTGGDGYTF	TGTGCCAGCAGCGCCCGGACAGGGGGAGATGGCTACACCTTC
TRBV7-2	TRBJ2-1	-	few	CASSLKAGDEQFF	TGTGCCAGCAGCTTAAAGGCCGGAGATGAGCAGTTCTTC
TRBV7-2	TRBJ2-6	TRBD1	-	CASSLNRGGANVLTF	TGTGCCAGCAGCTTGAACAGGGGTGGGGCCAACGTCCTGACTTTC
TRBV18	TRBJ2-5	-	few	CASSPPQRRETQYF	TGTGCCAGCTCACCACCCCAGCGAAGGGAGACCCAGTACTTC
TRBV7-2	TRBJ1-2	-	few	CASSLEFGGYTF	TGTGCCAGCAGCTTAGAATTCGGGGGCTACACCTTC
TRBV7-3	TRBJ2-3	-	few	CASSSELSDTQYF	TGTGCCAGCAGCTCAGAACTATCGGATACGCAGTATTTT
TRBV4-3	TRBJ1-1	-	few	CASSQVNRVHTEAFF	TGCGCCAGCAGCCAAGTAAACAGGGTTCACACTGAAGCTTTCTTT